This is a list of T cell receptor beta chains from one sample in a study of sequential checkpoint blockade in melanoma. Sequenced by immunoSEQ multiplex PCR; TCRdb stores in-frame clones only, minus some. This table holds about 9,900 clones, around 71% found once. The specimen was CD8+ T cells sorted from blood (inferred from file names), collected from a patient given nivolumab and ipilimumab in sequence. Receptor source: a human donor with melanoma. Both conserved end residues are part of each CDR3. Each record gives: V gene, clone size, CDR3 length, J gene, D gene, CDR3 protein, CDR3 DNA. The D gene is left open where the match is weak. Clone size is not always given. Where it is, it says once, few, many or a class for expanded clones.

TRBV19	once	14	TRBJ1-6	TRBD1	CASTTGTDFSPLHF	TGTGCCAGTACCACCGGGACAGATTTTTCACCCCTCCACTTT
TRBV19	once	13	TRBJ1-2	-	CASKDWIFNGYTF	TGTGCCAGTAAGGACTGGATTTTTAATGGCTACACCTTC
TRBV27	-	14	TRBJ2-2	TRBD1	CASSHTGVHGELFF	TGTGCCAGCAGTCATACAGGGGTCCACGGGGAGCTGTTTTTT
TRBV7-6	-	19	TRBJ2-1	TRBD2	CASSLVEVGTSGGDNEQFF	TGTGCCAGCAGCTTAGTGGAAGTGGGGACTAGCGGGGGGGACAATGAGCAGTTCTTC
TRBV15	-	15	TRBJ2-7	TRBD1	CATSQDRGLSYEQYF	TGTGCCACCAGCCAGGACAGGGGGCTATCCTACGAGCAGTACTTC
TRBV7-9	-	14	TRBJ2-1	TRBD2	CASSLTSGGESLFF	TGTGCCAGCAGCTTGACTAGCGGGGGGGAAAGTCTGTTCTTC
TRBV27	-	13	TRBJ2-7	-	CASGLAATYEQYF	TGTGCCAGCGGTTTAGCGGCGACCTACGAGCAGTACTTC
TRBV27	-	14	TRBJ2-1	-	CASSLWRPVNEQFF	TGTGCCAGCAGTTTATGGCGGCCTGTCAATGAGCAGTTCTTC
TRBV6-6	-	13	TRBJ2-1	TRBD2	CASTQIGGGEQFF	TGTGCCAGCACCCAAATTGGGGGGGGTGAGCAGTTCTTC
TRBV4-2	-	16	TRBJ2-3	TRBD2	CASSQDKAGGPDTQYF	TGTGCCAGCAGCCAAGATAAAGCGGGGGGTCCAGATACGCAGTATTTT
TRBV6-5	once	13	TRBJ2-7	-	CASSEGSIYEQYF	TGTGCCAGCAGTGAAGGGAGTATCTACGAGCAGTACTTC
TRBV28	few	16	TRBJ1-6	TRBD1	CASSPQTTGRDSPLHF	TGTGCCAGCAGCCCTCAAACGACAGGGCGAGATTCACCCCTCCACTTT
TRBV19	-	17	TRBJ2-3	TRBD1	CASSIRLSDRGPDTQYF	TGTGCCAGTAGTATCCGACTTAGCGACAGGGGGCCAGATACGCAGTATTTT
TRBV2	once	15	TRBJ2-7	-	CASSEGAELYYEQYF	TGTGCCAGCAGTGAAGGGGCAGAGCTATATTACGAGCAGTACTTC
TRBV27	once	16	TRBJ2-3	TRBD2	CASSSASGVLTDTQYF	TGTGCCAGCAGTTCCGCTAGCGGGGTGTTGACAGATACGCAGTATTTT
TRBV9	-	15	TRBJ2-1	TRBD2	CASSVGLAGPNEQFF	TGTGCCAGCAGCGTAGGGCTAGCGGGTCCCAATGAGCAGTTCTTC
TRBV7-9	-	13	TRBJ2-5	-	CASSPRGVETQYF	TGTGCCAGCAGCCCCAGGGGTGTAGAGACCCAGTACTTC
TRBV7-7	-	13	TRBJ2-7	-	CASSSGASDEQYF	TGTGCTAGCAGCTCTGGGGCTAGCGACGAGCAGTACTTC
TRBV7-9	-	13	TRBJ2-7	TRBD1	CASSSRDSYEQYF	TGTGCCAGCAGCTCTCGGGACAGCTACGAGCAGTACTTC
TRBV27	-	16	TRBJ2-1	TRBD1	CASSLSGQGASNEQFF	TGTGCCAGCAGTTTGTCGGGACAGGGGGCGAGTAATGAGCAGTTCTTC
TRBV4-1	-	16	TRBJ2-5	-	CASSSRVGTTQETQYF	TGCGCCAGCAGCTCAAGGGTGGGGACAACACAAGAGACCCAGTACTTC
TRBV7-6	-	18	TRBJ2-1	TRBD2	CASSFTSANSRSYNEQFF	TGTGCCAGCAGCTTTACTAGCGCGAATTCCCGCTCCTACAATGAGCAGTTCTTC
TRBV27	-	13	TRBJ2-7	TRBD1	CASSPGQGYEQYF	TGTGCCAGCAGTCCGGGACAGGGCTACGAGCAGTACTTC
TRBV6-5	-	14	TRBJ2-7	TRBD2	CASSHGLADYEQYF	TGTGCCAGCAGTCACGGACTAGCGGACTACGAGCAGTACTTC